Below, one T cell receptor (beta chain) is given with its context. Original data processing: How many nucleated cells were present was estimated from reference gene primer amplification. Only in-frame clones appear in the TCRdb table, and some are missing; sequencing was by immunoSEQ multiplex PCR. V and J calls and clone size are those listed in that table; D and trimming were worked out from the DNA. This sample yields approximately 260,000 clones, of which approximately 85% are seen a single time; 11% belongs to the top ten. The data belong to a study of blood T cell repertoires in COVID-19. About the research overall: Sites across the United States, Italy and Spain contributed samples from acute and convalescent COVID-19. PBMCs, B-cell-depleted T cells, or T cells were the source of the cDNA or gDNA that made up the material.

Specimen: peripheral blood. This clonotype originated in a woman in her seventies with acute or convalescent COVID-19.

For the CDR3, the DNA is TGCGCCAGCAGCGGTGATGGACAGGCGGGGTCACCCCTCCACTTT. Translated, it gives CASSGDGQAGSPLHF. The V gene is TRBV5-1, the J gene TRBJ1-6; 7 bases match TRBD1. Germline values: CDR1 SGHRS, CDR2 YFSETQ. The CDR3 has 15 amino acids. With 4 bases clipped from V and 10 bases from J, the junction kept 11 bases outside the gene matches.